The clone carrying this TCR beta chain was observed many times. Its antigen is unknown. The data were taken from a study of T-cell reconstitution after alpha-beta-depleted transplantation in children. Preparation of the TCRbeta library involved a method that used unique molecular identifiers. TCRdb re-called the PCR reads with MiXCR, one entry per CDR3 protein. The data contain 6,500 or so distinct CDR3 sequences, around 10% of them singletons. Notes on the study in general: Surviving thymic progenitors and recipient T cells were the source of high TCRbeta diversity at day 60 in some patients. Several hundred graft clones that had expanded were reportedly the source of alpha-beta T cells about two months after transplant. One year post-transplant, T-cell counts and diversity were largely derived from T cells produced anew.

The CDR3 loop spans 16 amino acids. Looked up from germline, CDR1 is LGHDT and CDR2 is YNNKEL (reference sequence). V was pared by 11 bases and J by 0 bases, with 13 bases of the junction left unmatched. The sequence was obtained from a child less than two years old who had a stem cell transplant for acute myeloid leukemia, so the T cells may come from the graft donor. The starting material was PBMCs, mostly from graft donor cells, obtained 180 days after TCRalphabeta/CD19-depleted stem cell transplant. This chain connects TRBV3-1 to TRBJ2-1, with 7 nucleotides matching TRBD1. For the CDR3, the DNA is TGTGCCTCCTCCGTGGAAGGGACAGTCTCCTACAATGAGCAGTTCTTC. Translation: CASSVEGTVSYNEQFF.